The TCR beta chain under discussion was sequenced for a study of T cells in Graves' hyperthyroidism and ophthalmopathy. Regarding the study as a whole: The model identified upcoming ophthalmopathy a median roughly 6 months ahead of onset. In simple terms, a model built on 13 V-J features told ophthalmopathy apart from stable hyperthyroidism. Blood shared most expanded thyroid clonotypes above 0.001.

Note on this clonotype: Its antigen is not known.

Amplification targeted TCR beta CDR3 regions from RNA transcripts. An initial round of RT-PCR targeting the TCR CDR3 relied on the HTBI primer set. TCRdb used MiXCR to reprocess the multiplex PCR reads, holding one entry per CDR3 protein. The sample includes around 350,000 distinct CDR3 sequences, about a fifth of them seen just once. Based on clinical symptoms, serum thyroxine and TRAb, thyroid ultrasound and orbital computed tomography, diagnoses were reached. Germline CDR1 and CDR2: MNHNS and SASEGT. The CDR3 has 16 residues. V lost 3 bases, J lost 7 bases, and 9 bases stayed unmatched. This clonotype originated in a woman aged 18-29 years with Graves' hyperthyroidism. The source material was blood. The chain has TRBV6-1 and TRBJ2-2; 9 nucleotides line up with TRBD2. The CDR3 coding sequence is TGTGCCAGCAGTGATCAAAGAGCGGGGGGTGTCGGGGAGCTGTTTTTT. Translated: CASSDQRAGGVGELFF.